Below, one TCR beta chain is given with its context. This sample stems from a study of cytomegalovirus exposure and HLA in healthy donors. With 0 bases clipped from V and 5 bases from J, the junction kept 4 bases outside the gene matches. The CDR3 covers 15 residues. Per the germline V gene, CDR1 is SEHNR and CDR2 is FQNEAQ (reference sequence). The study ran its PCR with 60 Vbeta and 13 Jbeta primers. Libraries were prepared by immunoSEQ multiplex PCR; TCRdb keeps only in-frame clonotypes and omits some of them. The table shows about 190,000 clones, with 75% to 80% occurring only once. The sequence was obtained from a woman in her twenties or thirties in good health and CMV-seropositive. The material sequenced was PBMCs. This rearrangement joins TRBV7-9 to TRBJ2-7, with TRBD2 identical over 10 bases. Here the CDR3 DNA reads TGTGCCAGCAGCTTAGCGCCTAGCGGGGGAAACGAGCAGTACTTC. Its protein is CASSLAPSGGNEQYF.